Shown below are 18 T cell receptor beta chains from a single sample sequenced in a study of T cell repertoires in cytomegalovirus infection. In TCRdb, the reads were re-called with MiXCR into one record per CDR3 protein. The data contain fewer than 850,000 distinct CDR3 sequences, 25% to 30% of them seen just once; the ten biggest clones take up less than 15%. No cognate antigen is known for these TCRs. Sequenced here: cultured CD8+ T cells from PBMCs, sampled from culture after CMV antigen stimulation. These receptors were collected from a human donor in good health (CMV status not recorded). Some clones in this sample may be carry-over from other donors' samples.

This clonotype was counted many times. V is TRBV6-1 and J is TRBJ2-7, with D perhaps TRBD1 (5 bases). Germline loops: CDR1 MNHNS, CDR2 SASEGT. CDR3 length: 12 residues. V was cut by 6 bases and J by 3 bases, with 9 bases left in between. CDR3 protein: CASRAGFYEQYF. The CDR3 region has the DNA TGTGCCAGCAGAGCAGGGTTCTACGAGCAGTACTTC.

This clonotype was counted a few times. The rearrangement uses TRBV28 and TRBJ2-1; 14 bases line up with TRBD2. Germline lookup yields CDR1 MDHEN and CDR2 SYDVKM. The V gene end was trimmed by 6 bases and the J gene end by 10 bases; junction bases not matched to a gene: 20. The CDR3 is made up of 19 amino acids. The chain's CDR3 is CASSPTLGLAGGAVWEQFF. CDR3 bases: TGTGCCAGCAGCCCCACCCTTGGACTAGCGGGGGGCGCTGTCTGGGAGCAGTTCTTC. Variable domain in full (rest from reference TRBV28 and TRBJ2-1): DVKVTQSSRYLVKRTGEKVFLECVQDMDHENMFWYRQDPGLGLRLIYFSYDVKMKEKGDIPEGYSVSREKKERFSLILESASTNQTSMYLCASSPTLGLAGGAVWEQFFGPGTRLTVL.

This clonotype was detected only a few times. DNA of the CDR3: TGCAGTGCTAGAGATCCCTACTATAGCAATCAGCCCCAGCATTTT. This encodes CSARDPYYSNQPQHF. The chain carries TRBV20-1 and TRBJ1-5, with unresolved D. Trimming removed 0 bases from V and 0 bases from J, with 9 bases in between. The CDR3 loop spans 15 amino acids. Germline loops: CDR1 DFQATT, CDR2 SNEGSKA (reference sequence).

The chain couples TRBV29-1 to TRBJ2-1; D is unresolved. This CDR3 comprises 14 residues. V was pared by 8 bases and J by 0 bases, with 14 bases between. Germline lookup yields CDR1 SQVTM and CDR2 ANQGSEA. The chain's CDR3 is CSSTGTRSYNEQFF. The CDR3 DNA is TGCAGCTCGACGGGCACCCGCTCCTACAATGAGCAGTTCTTC.

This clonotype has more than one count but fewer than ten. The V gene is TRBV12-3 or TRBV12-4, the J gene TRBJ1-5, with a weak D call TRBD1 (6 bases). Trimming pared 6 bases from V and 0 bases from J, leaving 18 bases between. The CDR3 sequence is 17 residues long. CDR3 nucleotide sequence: TGTGCCAGCAGCCCCGGGGGCCCCCCGTATAGCAATCAGCCCCAGCATTTT. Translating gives CASSPGGPPYSNQPQHF.

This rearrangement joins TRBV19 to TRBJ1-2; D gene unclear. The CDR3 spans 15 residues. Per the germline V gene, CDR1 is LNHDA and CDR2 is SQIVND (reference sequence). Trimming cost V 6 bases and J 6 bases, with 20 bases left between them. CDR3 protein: CASSHEGGSLDGYTF. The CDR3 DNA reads TGTGCCAGTAGCCATGAAGGCGGCAGCCTCGATGGCTACACCTTC.

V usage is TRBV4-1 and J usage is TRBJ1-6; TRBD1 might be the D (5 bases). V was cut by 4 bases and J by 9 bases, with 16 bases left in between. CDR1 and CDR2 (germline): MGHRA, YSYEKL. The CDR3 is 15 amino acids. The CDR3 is CASSPRGAQSSPLHF. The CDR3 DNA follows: TGCGCCAGCAGCCCAAGAGGGGCTCAAAGTTCACCCCTCCACTTT.

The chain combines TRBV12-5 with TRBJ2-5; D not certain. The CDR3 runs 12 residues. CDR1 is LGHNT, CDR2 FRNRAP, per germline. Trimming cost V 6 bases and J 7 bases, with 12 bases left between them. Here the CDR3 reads CASGPQFSTQYF. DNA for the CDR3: TGTGCTAGTGGCCCCCAATTCTCGACCCAGTACTTC.

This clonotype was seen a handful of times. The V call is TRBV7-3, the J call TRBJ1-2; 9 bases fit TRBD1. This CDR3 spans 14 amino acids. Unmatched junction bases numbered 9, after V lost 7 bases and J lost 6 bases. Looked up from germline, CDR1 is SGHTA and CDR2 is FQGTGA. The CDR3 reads CASNARDRADGYTF. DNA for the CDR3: TGTGCCAGCAACGCCCGGGACAGGGCAGATGGCTACACCTTC. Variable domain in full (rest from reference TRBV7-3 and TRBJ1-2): GAGVSQTPSNKVTEKGKYVELRCDPISGHTALYWYRQSLGQGPEFLIYFQGTGAADDSGLPNDRFFAVRPEGSVSTLKIQRTERGDSAVYLCASNARDRADGYTFGSGTRLTVV.

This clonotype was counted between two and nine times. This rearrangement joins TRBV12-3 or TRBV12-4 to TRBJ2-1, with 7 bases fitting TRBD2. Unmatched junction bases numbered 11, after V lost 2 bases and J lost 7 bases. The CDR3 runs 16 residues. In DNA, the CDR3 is TGTGCCAGCAGTTTAAGGCCAGCGGGGATCCCTAATGAGCAGTTCTTC. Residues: CASSLRPAGIPNEQFF.

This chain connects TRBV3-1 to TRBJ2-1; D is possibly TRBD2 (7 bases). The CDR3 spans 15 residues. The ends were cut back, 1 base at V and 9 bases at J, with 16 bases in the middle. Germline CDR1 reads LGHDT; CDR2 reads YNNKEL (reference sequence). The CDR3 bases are TGTGCCAGCAGCCAAGCGGGGGGCCGGTTGGGTGAGCAGTTCTTC. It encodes CASSQAGGRLGEQFF.

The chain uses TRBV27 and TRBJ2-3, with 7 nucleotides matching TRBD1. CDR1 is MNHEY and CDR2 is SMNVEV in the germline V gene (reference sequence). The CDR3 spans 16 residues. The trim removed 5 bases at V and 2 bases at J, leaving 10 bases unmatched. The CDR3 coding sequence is TGTGCCAGCAGTCCCCGGCCCCAGGGGGTCACAGATACGCAGTATTTT. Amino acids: CASSPRPQGVTDTQYF.

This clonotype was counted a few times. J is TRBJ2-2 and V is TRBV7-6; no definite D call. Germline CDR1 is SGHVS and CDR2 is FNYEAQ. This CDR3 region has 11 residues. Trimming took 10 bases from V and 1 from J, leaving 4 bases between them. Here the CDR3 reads CATQNTGELFF. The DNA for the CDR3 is TGTGCCACCCAGAACACCGGGGAGCTGTTTTTT.

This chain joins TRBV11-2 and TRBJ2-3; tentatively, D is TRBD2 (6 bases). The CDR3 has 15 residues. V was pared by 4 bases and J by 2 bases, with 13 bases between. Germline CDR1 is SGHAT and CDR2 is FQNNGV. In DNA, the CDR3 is TGTGCCAGCAGCTCCCGGACTACCCTCACAGATACGCAGTATTTT. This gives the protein CASSSRTTLTDTQYF.

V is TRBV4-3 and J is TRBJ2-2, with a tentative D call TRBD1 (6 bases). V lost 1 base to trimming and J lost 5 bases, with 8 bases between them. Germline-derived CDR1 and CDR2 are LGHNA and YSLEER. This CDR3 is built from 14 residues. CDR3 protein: CASSQGTATGELFF. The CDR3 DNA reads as TGCGCCAGCAGCCAAGGGACAGCAACCGGGGAGCTGTTTTTT.

CDR3 bases: TGTGCCAGCAGCCTGTATAGGTCCCTATGGACAGATACGCAGTATTTT. Residues: CASSLYRSLWTDTQYF. The chain couples TRBV5-5 to TRBJ2-3, with D hard to call. The CDR3 is 16 residues long. The V end was cut by 4 bases, the J end by 3 bases, with 18 bases between. Looked up from germline, CDR1 is SGHKS and CDR2 is YYEKEE (reference sequence). Based on the CDR3 plus reference TRBV5-5 and TRBJ2-3, the full variable domain is DAGVTQSPTHLIKTRGQQVTLRCSPISGHKSVSWYQQVLGQGPQFIFQYYEKEERGRGNFPDRFSARQFPNYSSELNVNALLLGDSALYLCASSLYRSLWTDTQYFGPGTRLTVL.

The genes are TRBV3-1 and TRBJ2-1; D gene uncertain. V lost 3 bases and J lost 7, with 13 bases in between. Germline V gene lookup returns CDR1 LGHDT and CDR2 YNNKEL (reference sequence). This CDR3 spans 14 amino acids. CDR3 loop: CASSHILSGNEQFF. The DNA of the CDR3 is TGTGCCAGCAGCCACATCTTGTCCGGAAATGAGCAGTTCTTC.

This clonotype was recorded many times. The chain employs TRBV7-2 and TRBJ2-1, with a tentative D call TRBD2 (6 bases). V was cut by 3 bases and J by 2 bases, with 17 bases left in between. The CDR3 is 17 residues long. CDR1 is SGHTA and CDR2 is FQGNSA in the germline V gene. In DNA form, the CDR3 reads TGTGCCAGCAGCTTCACCTCCCAGGGACTGCCCTACAATGAGCAGTTCTTC. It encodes CASSFTSQGLPYNEQFF.